This section outlines one T cell receptor beta chain sequence together with its context. No antigen is known for it. The J segment lost 5 bases and the V segment lost 3 bases, leaving 13 bases of the junction unmatched. The germline gives CDR1 MGHRA, CDR2 YSYEKL. The CDR3 is 17 residues long. TCRdb keeps only in-frame clones here, not all; method: immunoSEQ multiplex PCR. The data hold about 140,000 clones, with 94% observed a single time. The sample belongs to a study of cytomegalovirus exposure and HLA in healthy donors. Study-wide results and caveats: High sensitivity and specificity were reportedly achieved when the classifier diagnosed cytomegalovirus status. According to a subsequent analysis, TCR clusters from the first cohort were inclined to appear together in the roughly 120 validation repertoires.

The donors were members of the validation cohort, which comprised about 120 subjects and was separate from the first cohort of 730 or so subjects. Sequenced sample: PBMCs. The sequence came from a man between 18 and 35 years old in good health and CMV-seropositive. J is TRBJ2-5 and V is TRBV4-1, with TRBD1 matching 9 bases. CDR3 nucleotides: TGCGCCAGCAGCCACACTACAGGGGGCATTTTGAAGGAGACCCAGTACTTC. Its protein product is CASSHTTGGILKETQYF.